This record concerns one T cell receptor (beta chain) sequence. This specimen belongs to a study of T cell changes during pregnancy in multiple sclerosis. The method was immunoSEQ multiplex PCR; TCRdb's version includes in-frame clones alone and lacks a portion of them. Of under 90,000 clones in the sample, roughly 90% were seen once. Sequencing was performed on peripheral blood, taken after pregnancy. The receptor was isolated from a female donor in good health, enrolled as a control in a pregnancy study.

The CDR3 DNA follows: TGTGCCATCAGGCCGGGACAGGGGGCGGCAATGAACACTGAAGCTTTCTTT. It specifies CAIRPGQGAAMNTEAFF. V and J are TRBV10-3 and TRBJ1-1, with TRBD1 identical over 12 bases. J lost 0 bases, V lost 6 bases, and 8 bases had no gene match. This CDR3 is 17 amino acids long. CDR1 ENHRY and CDR2 SYGVKD come from the germline V gene.